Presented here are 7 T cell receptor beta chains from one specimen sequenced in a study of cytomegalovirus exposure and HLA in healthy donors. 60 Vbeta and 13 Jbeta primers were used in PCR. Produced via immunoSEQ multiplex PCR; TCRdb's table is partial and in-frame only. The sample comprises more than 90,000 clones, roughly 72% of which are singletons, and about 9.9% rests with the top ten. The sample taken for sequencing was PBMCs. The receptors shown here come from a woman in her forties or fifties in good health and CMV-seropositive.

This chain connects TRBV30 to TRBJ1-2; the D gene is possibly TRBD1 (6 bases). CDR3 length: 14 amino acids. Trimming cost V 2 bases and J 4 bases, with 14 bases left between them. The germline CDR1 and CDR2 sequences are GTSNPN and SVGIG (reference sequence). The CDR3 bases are TGTGCCTGGAGTCCCCAGGACAGTCTCTATGGCTACACCTTC. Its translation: CAWSPQDSLYGYTF.

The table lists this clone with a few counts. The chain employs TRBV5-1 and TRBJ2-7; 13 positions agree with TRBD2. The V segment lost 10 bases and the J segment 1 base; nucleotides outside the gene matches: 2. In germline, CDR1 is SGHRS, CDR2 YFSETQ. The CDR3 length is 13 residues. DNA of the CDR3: TGCGCCCAGGGACTAGCGGGATCCTACGAGCAGTACTTC. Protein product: CAQGLAGSYEQYF.

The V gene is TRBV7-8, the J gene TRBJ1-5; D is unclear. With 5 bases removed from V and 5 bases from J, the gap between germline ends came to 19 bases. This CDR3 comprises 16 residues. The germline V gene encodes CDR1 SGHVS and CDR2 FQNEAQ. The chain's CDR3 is CASSHAWRPEDQPQHF. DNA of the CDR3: TGTGCCAGCAGCCATGCCTGGAGGCCGGAGGATCAGCCCCAGCATTTT.

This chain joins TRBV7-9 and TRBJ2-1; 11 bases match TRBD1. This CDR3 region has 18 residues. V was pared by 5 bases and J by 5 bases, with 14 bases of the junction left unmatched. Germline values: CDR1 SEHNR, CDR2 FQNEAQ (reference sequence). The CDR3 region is CASSPGTGGFVTDNEQFF. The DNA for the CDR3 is TGTGCCAGCAGCCCCGGGACAGGGGGATTCGTTACGGACAATGAGCAGTTCTTC.

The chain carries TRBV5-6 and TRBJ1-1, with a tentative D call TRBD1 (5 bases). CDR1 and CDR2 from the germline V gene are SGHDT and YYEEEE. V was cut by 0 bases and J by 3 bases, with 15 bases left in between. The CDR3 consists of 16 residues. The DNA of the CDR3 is TGTGCCAGCAGCTTGGAATTTCCAGGGCCTGACACTGAAGCTTTCTTT. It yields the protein CASSLEFPGPDTEAFF.

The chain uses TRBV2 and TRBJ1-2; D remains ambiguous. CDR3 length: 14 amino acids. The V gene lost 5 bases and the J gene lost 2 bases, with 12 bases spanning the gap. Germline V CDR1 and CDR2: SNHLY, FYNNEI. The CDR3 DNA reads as TGTGCCAGCAGTCTAACGTCTGAGAACTATGGCTACACCTTC. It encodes CASSLTSENYGYTF.

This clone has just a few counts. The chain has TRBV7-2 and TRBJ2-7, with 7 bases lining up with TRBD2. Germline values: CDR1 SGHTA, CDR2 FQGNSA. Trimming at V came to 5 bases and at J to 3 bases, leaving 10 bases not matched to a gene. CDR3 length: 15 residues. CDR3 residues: CASSKLADAVYEQYF. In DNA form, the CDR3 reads TGTGCCAGCAGCAAGCTAGCGGACGCGGTCTACGAGCAGTACTTC. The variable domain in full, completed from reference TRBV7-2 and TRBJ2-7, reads GAGVSQSPSNKVTEKGKDVELRCDPISGHTALYWYRQSLGQGLEFLIYFQGNSAPDKSGLPSDRFSAERTGGSVSTLTIQRTQQEDSAVYLCASSKLADAVYEQYFGPGTRLTVT.